This passage covers 5 T cell receptor beta chains from one sample sequenced in a study of spatial heterogeneity in lung cancer (dated by TCRdb to between 2018 and 2021). The protocol used for the library was 5' RACE. The listed sequencing device is NextSeq 500. TCRdb ran its own pipeline on the public reads, namely fastp trimming at Q25 and MiXCR clone calling, and kept in-frame beta chains. Each entry is one CDR3 protein sequence, shown with its most common DNA and genes. The sample yields roughly 10,000 distinct CDR3 sequences; over 4.5% were counted once. The ten largest clonotypes hold 25% to 30% of the sample. What this sample's time point label stands for: sample taken at primary tumor resection. Without any cell sorting, TCR sequencing was performed on whole RNA extracted either from tumor and nontumor lung tissue or from cryopreserved PBMC samples. The material sequenced was PBMCs, taken at surgery. These TCRs come from a male donor with early-stage non-small cell lung cancer.

This clonotype ranks as medium-sized. V is TRBV29-1 and J is TRBJ1-2; 10 positions match TRBD1. V dropped 4 bases and J dropped 6; count of bases not matched to a gene: 11. CDR1 and CDR2 from the germline V gene are SQVTM and ANQGSEA. The CDR3 runs to 15 residues. CDR3 bases: TGCAGCGTTGCACGACAGGGGGCTCGTGTGGATGGCTACACCTTC. This encodes CSVARQGARVDGYTF.

This clonotype has a count of ten or more. V usage is TRBV2 and J usage is TRBJ2-7, with D perhaps matching TRBD1 (6 bases). V was pared by 4 bases and J by 7 bases, with 14 bases between. Germline V lookup: CDR1 SNHLY, CDR2 FYNNEI. This CDR3 has 13 residues. The CDR3 is CASSVSLQGEQYF. CDR3 in DNA: TGTGCCAGCAGTGTTTCCTTACAGGGAGAGCAGTACTTC.

This clonotype was counted many times. The chain links TRBV10-3 to TRBJ1-1, with D possibly being TRBD1 (6 bases). The CDR3 is made up of 14 amino acids. Germline assignment: CDR1 ENHRY and CDR2 SYGVKD. Trimming shortened V by 6 bases and J by 3 bases, and 14 bases separated the two germline ends. In DNA form, the CDR3 reads TGTGCCATCAGGGCAGGGGTCGGGTACACTGAAGCTTTCTTT. As protein: CAIRAGVGYTEAFF.

In its sample, this clonotype was seen a few times. Here the CDR3 DNA reads TGTGCCAGCAGTTACGGGGGGAGCAACACAGATACGCAGTATTTT. Its translation: CASSYGGSNTDTQYF. The rearrangement links TRBV6-6 to TRBJ2-3, with D possibly TRBD2 on 6 matching bases. This CDR3 is 15 amino acids long. The V and J ends lost 2 bases and 2 bases respectively, with 11 bases between them. The germline V gene has CDR1 MNHNY and CDR2 SVGAGI (reference sequence).

The J gene is TRBJ2-7, the V gene TRBV3-1; 8 bases align to TRBD1. This CDR3 is built from 18 residues. Germline lookup yields CDR1 LGHDT and CDR2 YNNKEL (reference sequence). The V gene end was trimmed by 0 bases and the J gene end by 6 bases; junction bases not matched to a gene: 16. CDR3 loop: CASSQDLQSGTQGGEQYF. The CDR3, as DNA: TGTGCCAGCAGCCAAGATTTGCAATCCGGGACACAGGGGGGCGAGCAGTACTTC.